The 9 T cell receptor beta chains presented below share a single source sample, sequenced in a study of blood T cell repertoires in COVID-19. The table came from immunoSEQ multiplex PCR; TCRdb's copy has only in-frame clones and leaves some out. Of approximately 150,000 clones in the sample, around three quarters were seen once. The specimen was PBMCs or T cells enriched from blood (not recorded which). Every receptor here comes from a woman in her 70s in a cohort exposed to, infected with or recovered from COVID-19 (not recorded which).

This sequence joins TRBV28 and TRBJ2-7; 8 bases align to TRBD2. CDR3 length: 16 residues. V lost 2 bases and J lost 7; bases outside the gene matches: 13. The germline V gene has CDR1 MDHEN and CDR2 SYDVKM. CDR3 sequence reads: CASSLLKASGSWEQYF. CDR3 nucleotides: TGTGCCAGCAGTTTACTGAAGGCTAGCGGGTCTTGGGAGCAGTACTTC. Full variable domain (missing parts from reference TRBV28 and TRBJ2-7): DVKVTQSSRYLVKRTGEKVFLECVQDMDHENMFWYRQDPGLGLRLIYFSYDVKMKEKGDIPEGYSVSREKKERFSLILESASTNQTSMYLCASSLLKASGSWEQYFGPGTRLTVT.

The chain joins TRBV7-2 to TRBJ2-7, with a possible D match to TRBD2 (6 bases). The CDR3 covers 15 residues. Germline CDR1 and CDR2: SGHTA and FQGNSA. V gave up 7 bases and J gave up 0 bases, with 16 bases separating them. The CDR3 DNA sequence: TGTGCCAGCACCCCGCTGGGGGGAGGCTCCTACGAGCAGTACTTC. It translates to CASTPLGGGSYEQYF.

The J gene is TRBJ2-5, the V gene TRBV12-5, with D maybe TRBD1 (5 bases). The CDR3 is 13 amino acids. Germline values: CDR1 LGHNT, CDR2 FRNRAP. Between the trimmed V and J ends, which lost 5 bases and 3 bases, there was a span of 10 bases. The CDR3 bases are TGTGCTAGTGGTCTCTGGGGCGAAGAGACCCAGTACTTC. Translation gives CASGLWGEETQYF.

The chain is built from TRBV10-3 and TRBJ1-3; D is possibly TRBD1 (6 bases). The CDR3 extends over 15 amino acids. Germline V lookup: CDR1 ENHRY, CDR2 SYGVKD. V was shortened by 2 bases and J by 1 base, with 9 bases between the two germline ends. The CDR3 DNA follows: TGTGCCATCAGTGAGGGACAGAGATCTGGAAACACCATATATTTT. It translates to CAISEGQRSGNTIYF.

This clone has only one observation. This rearrangement joins TRBV5-1 to TRBJ2-5; weak D call: TRBD1 (6 bases). The V and J ends lost 3 bases and 5 bases respectively, with 11 bases between them. Looked up from germline, CDR1 is SGHRS and CDR2 is YFSETQ. The CDR3 runs 13 residues. The CDR3, as DNA: TGCGCCAGCAGCTCAGGGGTTGGGGAGACCCAGTACTTC. This sequence encodes CASSSGVGETQYF.

This clone has more than one count but fewer than ten. The J gene is TRBJ2-7, the V gene TRBV11-2, with D perhaps TRBD2 (6 bases). The CDR3 covers 14 residues. The germline gives CDR1 SGHAT, CDR2 FQNNGV. The V and J ends lost 1 base and 5 bases respectively, with 12 bases between them. CDR3 DNA sequence: TGTGCCAGCAGCTTAGGGTGGGGGGTAGACGAGCAGTACTTC. Translated, it gives CASSLGWGVDEQYF.

V and J are TRBV3-1 (or the pseudogene TRBV3-2) and TRBJ1-2; a weak D match, TRBD1 (6 bases). This CDR3 has 15 amino acids. V shed 1 base and J shed 4 bases, with 13 bases lying between them. CDR1 is LGHDT, CDR2 YNNKEL, per germline (reference sequence). The CDR3 reads CASSQARTAIYGYTF. CDR3 DNA: TGTGCCAGCAGCCAAGCGAGGACAGCTATCTATGGCTACACCTTC.

The genes are TRBV28 and TRBJ1-1; D ambiguous. CDR3 size: 13 residues. Germline CDR1 MDHEN, CDR2 SYDVKM. V lost 6 bases and J 1 base, leaving 9 bases between the germline ends. CDR3 region: CASRKDWNTEAFF. The CDR3 coding sequence is TGTGCCAGCAGAAAGGACTGGAACACTGAAGCTTTCTTT.

The V call is TRBV2, the J call TRBJ2-7; 10 bases are shared with TRBD2. The CDR3 totals 17 residues. With 2 bases clipped from V and 9 bases from J, the junction kept 16 bases outside the gene matches. CDR1 is SNHLY, CDR2 FYNNEI, per germline. CDR3 loop: CASSELLLPAGGGGQYF. For the CDR3, the DNA is TGTGCCAGCAGTGAACTACTCCTCCCAGCGGGAGGGGGTGGGCAGTACTTC.